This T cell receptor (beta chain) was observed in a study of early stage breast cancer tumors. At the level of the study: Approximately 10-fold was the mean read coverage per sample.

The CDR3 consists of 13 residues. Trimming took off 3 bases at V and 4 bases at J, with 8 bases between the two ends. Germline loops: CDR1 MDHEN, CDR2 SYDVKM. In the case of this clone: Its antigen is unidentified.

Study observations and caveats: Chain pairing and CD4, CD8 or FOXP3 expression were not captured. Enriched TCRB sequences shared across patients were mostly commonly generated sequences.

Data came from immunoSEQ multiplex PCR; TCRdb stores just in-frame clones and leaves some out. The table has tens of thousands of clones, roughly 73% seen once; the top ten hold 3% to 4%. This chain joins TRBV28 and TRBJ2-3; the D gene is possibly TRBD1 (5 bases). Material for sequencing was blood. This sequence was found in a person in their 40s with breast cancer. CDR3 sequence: CASSLGQSDTQYF. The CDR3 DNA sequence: TGTGCCAGCAGTTTGGGGCAGTCAGATACGCAGTATTTT.